What follows are 24 T cell receptor beta chains derived from one specimen sequenced in a study of T cell clonotyping in hematopoietic cell transplantation. Clones were sequenced by immunoSEQ multiplex PCR, and TCRdb holds only the in-frame ones, with some missing. The sample includes 30,000 to 40,000 clones, 90% to 95% of them seen just once. Time point in this sample: recipient sample about 28 days before transplant, after cytoreduction. Specimen: peripheral blood mononuclear cells, collected before stem cell transplant. Every receptor here comes from a man aged 40-55 years with chronic myeloid leukemia. Some clones in this sample may be carry-over from other donors' samples.

This chain links TRBV6-5 with TRBJ1-1; no reliable D call. The CDR3 has 13 amino acids. Germline lookup yields CDR1 MNHEY and CDR2 SVGAGI. Trimming removed 5 bases at V and 5 bases at J, with 12 bases between. The CDR3 spells CASSGPAGTEAFF. CDR3 bases: TGTGCCAGCAGTGGCCCAGCGGGGACTGAAGCTTTCTTT.

This clone was counted once. This chain uses TRBV6-5 with TRBJ2-4; weak D call: TRBD2 (7 bases). Trimming left V 6 bases short and J 3 bases short, with 12 bases between. Germline V lookup: CDR1 MNHEY, CDR2 SVGAGI. The CDR3 totals 14 residues. The DNA for the CDR3 is TGTGCCAGCAGGGGGGGGCTCGGCAAAAACATTCAGTACTTC. It translates to CASRGGLGKNIQYF.

J is TRBJ1-1 and V is TRBV28, with no clear D. V was trimmed by 5 bases and J by 4 bases, leaving 5 bases between them. The CDR3 sequence is 11 residues long. CDR1 and CDR2 from the germline V gene are MDHEN and SYDVKM. The CDR3: CASSGGTEAFF. CDR3 coding DNA: TGTGCCAGCAGTGGAGGCACTGAAGCTTTCTTT.

The rearrangement uses TRBV7-8 and TRBJ1-5; maybe TRBD1 (5 bases). V lost 0 bases, J lost 5 bases, and 17 bases lay in between. CDR1 and CDR2 from the germline V gene are SGHVS and FQNEAQ. The CDR3 contains 17 residues. The CDR3 loop reads CASSLASWIQVHQPQHF. The CDR3 DNA is TGTGCCAGCAGCTTAGCGAGCTGGATACAGGTTCATCAGCCCCAGCATTTT.

The chain combines TRBV7-9 with TRBJ1-1; D gene ambiguous. This CDR3 is built from 14 residues. Trimming pared 3 bases from V and 0 bases from J, leaving 8 bases between. From germline, CDR1 is SEHNR and CDR2 FQNEAQ (reference sequence). CDR3 loop: CASSFDLLNTEAFF. Written as DNA, the CDR3 is TGTGCCAGCAGCTTCGACTTGTTGAACACTGAAGCTTTCTTT.

This chain connects TRBV10-3 to TRBJ2-5; 7 bases agree with TRBD2. J was trimmed by 1 base and V by 4 bases; bases with no gene match: 6. This CDR3 is 15 amino acids long. Germline lookup yields CDR1 ENHRY and CDR2 SYGVKD. The CDR3 here is CAISGGGVTQETQYF. DNA of the CDR3: TGTGCCATCAGTGGGGGAGGGGTCACCCAAGAGACCCAGTACTTC.

The gene calls are TRBV5-1 and TRBJ1-6; no reliable D call. CDR1 is SGHRS, CDR2 YFSETQ, per germline. Trimming stripped 0 bases from V and 0 bases from J, with 7 bases between. The CDR3 runs 16 residues. CDR3 residues: CASSLDTSSYNSPLHF. DNA for the CDR3: TGCGCCAGCAGCTTGGACACGAGCTCCTATAATTCACCCCTCCACTTT. Together with reference TRBV5-1 and TRBJ1-6, the CDR3 gives the full variable domain: KAGVTQTPRYLIKTRGQQVTLSCSPISGHRSVSWYQQTPGQGLQFLFEYFSETQRNKGNFPGRFSGRQFSNSRSEMNVSTLELGDSALYLCASSLDTSSYNSPLHFGNGTRLTVT.

This sequence joins TRBV5-1 and TRBJ2-3; unclear D gene. Germline CDR1 SGHRS, CDR2 YFSETQ. The CDR3 contains 12 residues. V lost 3 bases and J 2 bases, leaving 4 bases between the germline ends. In nucleotides, the CDR3 is TGCGCCAGCAGCTCCTCCACAGATACGCAGTATTTT. This codes for CASSSSTDTQYF.

V and J are TRBV28 and TRBJ2-5; weak D call: TRBD2 (5 bases). The CDR3 is made up of 16 amino acids. Per the germline V gene, CDR1 is MDHEN and CDR2 is SYDVKM. The germline V and J ends were trimmed by 5 bases and 7 bases, with 23 bases remaining between them. The chain's CDR3 is CASSPPSAGFLGTQYF. The CDR3 bases are TGTGCCAGCAGTCCACCAAGCGCGGGTTTCTTGGGGACCCAGTACTTC.

The chain is built from TRBV9 and TRBJ2-7; possible D gene TRBD1, 6 bases. From germline, CDR1 is SGDLS and CDR2 YYNGEE. This CDR3 comprises 14 residues. Trimming cost V 2 bases and J 0 bases, with 9 bases left between them. In DNA form, the CDR3 reads TGTGCCAGCAGCGTCCAGGGGAGCTCCTACGAGCAGTACTTC. Its protein is CASSVQGSSYEQYF.

The chain joins TRBV9 to TRBJ1-2; unclear D gene. Between the trimmed V and J ends, which lost 0 bases and 7 bases, there was a span of 10 bases. The CDR3 totals 13 residues. Germline V gives CDR1 SGDLS, CDR2 YYNGEE. CDR3 amino acids: CASSVDGQRGYTF. The DNA of the CDR3 is TGTGCCAGCAGCGTAGATGGTCAGCGTGGCTACACCTTC.

V gene TRBV4-1 combines with J gene TRBJ2-3; the D gene is possibly TRBD2 (6 bases). Germline-derived CDR1 and CDR2 are MGHRA and YSYEKL. V shed 0 bases and J shed 4 bases, with 17 bases lying between them. The CDR3 has 17 residues. CDR3 nucleotides: TGCGCCAGCAGCCAAGATGTCTGGGCGGGGAGGTCAGATACGCAGTATTTT. This encodes CASSQDVWAGRSDTQYF.

The chain employs TRBV2 and TRBJ2-5; the D gene is possibly TRBD1 (6 bases). The CDR3 has 12 residues. CDR1 SNHLY and CDR2 FYNNEI come from the germline V gene. V was cut by 11 bases and J by 2 bases, with 12 bases left in between. This CDR3 reads CAGGQRQETQYF. The CDR3 DNA sequence: TGTGCCGGCGGACAGAGACAAGAGACCCAGTACTTC. Full variable domain (outside the CDR3, taken from reference TRBV2 and TRBJ2-5): EPEVTQTPSHQVTQMGQEVILRCVPISNHLYFYWYRQILGQKVEFLVSFYNNEISEKSEIFDDQFSVERPDGSNFTLKIRSTKLEDSAMYFCAGGQRQETQYFGPGTRLLVL.

The V gene is TRBV5-1, the J gene TRBJ2-7; 7 bases are a match to TRBD1. V lost 3 bases, J lost 0 bases, and 12 bases stayed unmatched. Germline V gives CDR1 SGHRS, CDR2 YFSETQ. The CDR3 is made up of 17 amino acids. The CDR3 loop is CASSSGTDHMSSYEQYF. As DNA, the CDR3 is TGCGCCAGCAGCTCCGGGACAGACCATATGAGCTCCTACGAGCAGTACTTC.

The V gene is TRBV27, the J gene TRBJ1-2; D is unresolved. This CDR3 region has 9 residues. Trimming removed 10 bases at V and 3 bases at J, with 3 bases between. Germline CDR1 reads MNHEY; CDR2 reads SMNVEV (reference sequence). CDR3 coding DNA: TGTGCCACCTACTATGGCTACACCTTC. This encodes CATYYGYTF.

V is TRBV19 and J is TRBJ1-5, with D perhaps matching TRBD1 (5 bases). CDR1 is LNHDA, CDR2 SQIVND, per germline (reference sequence). This CDR3 has 16 amino acids. The V end lost 6 bases, the J end lost 0 bases, and 15 bases lay between the germline ends. Written as DNA, the CDR3 is TGTGCCAGTAGGAATTCGGGGGGATATAGCAATCAGCCCCAGCATTTT. This encodes CASRNSGGYSNQPQHF.

The rearrangement joins TRBV7-9 to TRBJ2-1, with D uncertain. From germline, CDR1 is SEHNR and CDR2 FQNEAQ (reference sequence). The CDR3 is 12 residues long. Trimming left V 1 base short and J 6 bases short, with 4 bases between. The CDR3 loop reads CASSLVSNEQFF. The CDR3 nucleotides read TGTGCCAGCAGCTTAGTTAGCAATGAGCAGTTCTTC.

This chain links TRBV5-1 with TRBJ1-5, with D perhaps TRBD1 (6 bases). V shed 4 bases and J shed 4 bases, with 12 bases lying between them. There are 14 residues in the CDR3. The V gene's germline CDR1 is SGHRS and CDR2 YFSETQ. The DNA of the CDR3 is TGCGCCAGCAGCGAGGACAGTTTTAATCAGCCCCAGCATTTT. This translates into CASSEDSFNQPQHF.

V and J are TRBV27 and TRBJ2-7, with a possible D match to TRBD2 (6 bases). There are 14 residues in the CDR3. Trimming cost V 7 bases and J 3 bases, with 16 bases left between them. Germline V gene lookup returns CDR1 MNHEY and CDR2 SMNVEV (reference sequence). CDR3 residues: CASTRRGLDYEQYF. In DNA form, the CDR3 reads TGTGCCAGCACCCGGCGGGGCCTAGACTACGAGCAGTACTTC.

CDR3 loop: CASSPFGGGYTF. The CDR3 DNA sequence: TGTGCCAGCAGCCCCTTCGGGGGCGGCTACACCTTC. The J gene is TRBJ1-2, the V gene TRBV7-2, with D possibly being TRBD1 (6 bases). Germline CDR1 SGHTA, CDR2 FQGNSA. The CDR3 totals 12 residues. The V end was cut by 5 bases, the J end by 8 bases, with 12 bases between. Supplemented by reference TRBV7-2 and TRBJ1-2, the full variable domain reads GAGVSQSPSNKVTEKGKDVELRCDPISGHTALYWYRQSLGQGLEFLIYFQGNSAPDKSGLPSDRFSAERTGGSVSTLTIQRTQQEDSAVYLCASSPFGGGYTFGSGTRLTVV.

CDR3 bases: TGCGCCAGCAGCCCACAGACGGCTAACTACGAGCAGTACTTC. Translating gives CASSPQTANYEQYF. The chain recombines TRBV5-1 with TRBJ2-7, with no clear D. CDR1 is SGHRS and CDR2 is YFSETQ in the germline V gene. This CDR3 is 14 amino acids long. V lost 4 bases and J lost 3, with 14 bases in between.

This chain joins TRBV7-6 and TRBJ2-3, with D maybe TRBD1 (6 bases). This CDR3 is built from 15 residues. V dropped 5 bases and J dropped 2 bases, with 14 bases sitting between them. Germline CDR1 and CDR2: SGHVS and FNYEAQ. The CDR3 reads CASSPSQGVTDTQYF. The CDR3 DNA reads as TGTGCCAGCAGCCCCTCACAGGGAGTCACAGATACGCAGTATTTT.

The V gene is TRBV4-1, the J gene TRBJ1-1, with D possibly matching TRBD1 (5 bases). Per germline, CDR1 MGHRA and CDR2 YSYEKL. With 6 bases removed from V and 1 base from J, the gap between germline ends came to 9 bases. The CDR3 is 13 amino acids. CDR3 nucleotide sequence: TGCGCCAGCAGACGGGACGCGAACACTGAAGCTTTCTTT. It translates to CASRRDANTEAFF.

This clone was observed once. The chain joins TRBV19 to TRBJ2-5; D unresolved. The germline CDR1 and CDR2 sequences are LNHDA and SQIVND (reference sequence). There are 11 residues in the CDR3. Trimming took 0 bases from V and 6 from J, leaving 2 bases between them. This CDR3 reads CASSIEQTQYF. The CDR3 DNA reads TGTGCCAGTAGTATAGAACAGACCCAGTACTTC.